Below are 5 T cell receptor beta chains sequenced from a single sample in a study of cytomegalovirus exposure and HLA in healthy donors. The study ran its PCR with 60 Vbeta and 13 Jbeta primers. TCRdb's table, derived via immunoSEQ multiplex PCR, lists solely in-frame clones and lacks some. The table includes fewer than 250,000 clones, roughly 77% detected once. Source material: PBMCs. Receptors were obtained from a man younger than 40 in good health and CMV-seropositive.

The chain combines TRBV7-9 with TRBJ1-6; TRBD1 matches 7 bases. CDR1 and CDR2 from the germline V gene are SEHNR and FQNEAQ (reference sequence). The CDR3 contains 14 residues. Germline trimming cut 5 bases from V and 6 bases from J; bases unmatched to any gene: 4. The chain's CDR3 is CASSPDRANSPLHF. The CDR3 nucleotides are TGTGCCAGCAGCCCCGACAGGGCTAATTCACCCCTCCACTTT.

This chain uses TRBV5-6 with TRBJ2-7, with D perhaps TRBD2 (6 bases). Germline V gene data show CDR1 as SGHDT and CDR2 as YYEEEE. The CDR3 is 15 amino acids. V was trimmed by 5 bases and J by 3 bases, leaving 18 bases between them. The CDR3 bases are TGTGCCAGCAGTCGAGGGAGGAGGGGCTTCTACGAGCAGTACTTC. It translates to CASSRGRRGFYEQYF. The complete variable domain, with remaining parts taken from reference TRBV5-6 and TRBJ2-7, reads DAGVTQSPTHLIKTRGQQVTLRCSPKSGHDTVSWYQQALGQGPQFIFQYYEEEERQRGNFPDRFSGHQFPNYSSELNVNALLLGDSALYLCASSRGRRGFYEQYFGPGTRLTVT.

The rearrangement links TRBV5-1 to TRBJ2-1; D is perhaps TRBD1 (6 bases). Germline lookup yields CDR1 SGHRS and CDR2 YFSETQ. This CDR3 contains 16 residues. Between the trimmed V and J ends, which lost 0 bases and 2 bases, there was a span of 12 bases. The DNA of the CDR3 is TGCGCCAGCAGCTTGGCCCAGGGGCCTCCCTACAATGAGCAGTTCTTC. It translates to CASSLAQGPPYNEQFF. Full variable domain (outside the CDR3, taken from reference TRBV5-1 and TRBJ2-1): KAGVTQTPRYLIKTRGQQVTLSCSPISGHRSVSWYQQTPGQGLQFLFEYFSETQRNKGNFPGRFSGRQFSNSRSEMNVSTLELGDSALYLCASSLAQGPPYNEQFFGPGTRLTVL.

The V and J genes are TRBV7-9 and TRBJ2-5; no clear D gene. Trimming pared 5 bases from V and 5 bases from J, leaving 18 bases between. Germline values: CDR1 SEHNR, CDR2 FQNEAQ (reference sequence). There are 15 residues in the CDR3. The CDR3 loop reads CASSPRSELTETQYF. CDR3 DNA sequence: TGTGCCAGCAGCCCCAGGTCCGAACTGACGGAGACCCAGTACTTC.

The V and J genes are TRBV6-6 and TRBJ2-7; no clear D. Between the trimmed V and J ends, which lost 2 bases and 2 bases, there was a span of 4 bases. CDR1 MNHNY and CDR2 SVGAGI come from the germline V gene (reference sequence). CDR3 size: 12 residues. The CDR3 DNA reads TGTGCCAGCAGTTACCGGGCCTACGAGCAGTACTTC. Encoded protein: CASSYRAYEQYF.